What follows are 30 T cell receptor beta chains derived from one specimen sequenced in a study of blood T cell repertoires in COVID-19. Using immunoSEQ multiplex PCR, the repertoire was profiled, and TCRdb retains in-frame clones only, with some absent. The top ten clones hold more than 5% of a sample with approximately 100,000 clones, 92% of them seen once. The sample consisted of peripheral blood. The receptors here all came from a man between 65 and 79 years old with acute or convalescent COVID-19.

The DNA for the CDR3 is TGTGCCAGCAGCTTGGGACAGAGCTCCTACAATGAGCAGTTCTTC. This sequence encodes CASSLGQSSYNEQFF. The V gene is TRBV5-5, the J gene TRBJ2-1; D is perhaps TRBD1 (5 bases). Germline CDR1 reads SGHKS; CDR2 reads YYEKEE (reference sequence). This CDR3 is built from 15 residues. The V gene lost 0 bases and the J gene lost 0 bases, with 7 bases spanning the gap.

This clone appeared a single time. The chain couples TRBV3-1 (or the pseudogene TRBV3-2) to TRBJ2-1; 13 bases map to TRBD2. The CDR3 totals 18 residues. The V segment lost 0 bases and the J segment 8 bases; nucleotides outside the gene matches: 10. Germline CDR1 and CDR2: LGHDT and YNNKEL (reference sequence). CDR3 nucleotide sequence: TGTGCCAGCAGCCAAGAACTAGCGGGGGGGCGGAGTAGGTATGAGCAGTTCTTC. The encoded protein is CASSQELAGGRSRYEQFF.

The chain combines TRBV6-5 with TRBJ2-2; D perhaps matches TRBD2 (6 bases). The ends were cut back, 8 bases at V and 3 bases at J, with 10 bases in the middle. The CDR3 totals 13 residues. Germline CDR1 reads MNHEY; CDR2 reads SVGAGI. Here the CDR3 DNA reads TGTGCCAGCGGGGCGGGACACACCGGGGAGCTGTTTTTT. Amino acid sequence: CASGAGHTGELFF.

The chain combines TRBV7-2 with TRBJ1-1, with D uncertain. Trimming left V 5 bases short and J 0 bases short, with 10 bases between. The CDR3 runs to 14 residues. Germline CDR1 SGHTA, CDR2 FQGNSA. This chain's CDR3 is CASSLVYMNTEAFF. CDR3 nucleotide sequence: TGTGCCAGCAGCCTAGTCTATATGAACACTGAAGCTTTCTTT.

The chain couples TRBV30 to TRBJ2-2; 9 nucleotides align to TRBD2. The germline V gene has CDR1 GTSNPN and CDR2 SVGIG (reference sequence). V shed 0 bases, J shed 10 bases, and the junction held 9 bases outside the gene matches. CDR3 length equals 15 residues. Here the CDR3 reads CAWSVAGGGLVELFF. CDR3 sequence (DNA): TGTGCCTGGAGTGTCGCGGGGGGGGGTTTAGTGGAGCTGTTTTTT.

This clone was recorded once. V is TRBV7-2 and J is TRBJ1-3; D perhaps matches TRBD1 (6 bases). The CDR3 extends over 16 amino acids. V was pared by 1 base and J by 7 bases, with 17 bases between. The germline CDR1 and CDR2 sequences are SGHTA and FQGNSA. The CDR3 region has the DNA TGTGCCAGCAGCTTAGAGGGGGGGCGTCTCAGGAACACCATATATTTT. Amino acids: CASSLEGGRLRNTIYF.

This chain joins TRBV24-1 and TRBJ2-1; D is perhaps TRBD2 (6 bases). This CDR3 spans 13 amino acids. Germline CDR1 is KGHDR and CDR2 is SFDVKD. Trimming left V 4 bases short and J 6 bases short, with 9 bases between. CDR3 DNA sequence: TGTGCCACCAGTGACTCGACTAGCAATGAGCAGTTCTTC. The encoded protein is CATSDSTSNEQFF.

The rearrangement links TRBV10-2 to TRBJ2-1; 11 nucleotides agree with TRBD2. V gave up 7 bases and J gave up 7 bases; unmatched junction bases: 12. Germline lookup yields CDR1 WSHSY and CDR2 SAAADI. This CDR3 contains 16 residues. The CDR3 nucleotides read TGCGCCAGCACCTTATCTAGCGGGGGGCCGGGGAATGAGCAGTTCTTC. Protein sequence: CASTLSSGGPGNEQFF.

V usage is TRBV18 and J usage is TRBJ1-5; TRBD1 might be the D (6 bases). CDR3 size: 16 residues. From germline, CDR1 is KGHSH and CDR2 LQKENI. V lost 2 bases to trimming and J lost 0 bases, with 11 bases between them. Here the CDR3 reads CASSPNPGDSNQPQHF. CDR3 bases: TGTGCCAGCTCACCAAATCCAGGGGATAGCAATCAGCCCCAGCATTTT.

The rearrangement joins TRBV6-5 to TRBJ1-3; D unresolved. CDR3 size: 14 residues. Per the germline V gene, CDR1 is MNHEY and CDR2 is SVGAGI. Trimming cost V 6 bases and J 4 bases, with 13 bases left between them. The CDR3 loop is CASSAGGPGNTIYF. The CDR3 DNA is TGTGCCAGCAGCGCCGGAGGGCCAGGAAACACCATATATTTT.

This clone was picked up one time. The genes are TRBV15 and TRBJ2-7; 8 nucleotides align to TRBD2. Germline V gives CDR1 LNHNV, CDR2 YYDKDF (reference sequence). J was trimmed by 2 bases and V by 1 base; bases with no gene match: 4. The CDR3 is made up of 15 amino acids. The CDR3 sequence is CATSRAREGPYEQYF. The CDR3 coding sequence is TGTGCCACCAGCAGAGCACGGGAGGGCCCCTACGAGCAGTACTTC.

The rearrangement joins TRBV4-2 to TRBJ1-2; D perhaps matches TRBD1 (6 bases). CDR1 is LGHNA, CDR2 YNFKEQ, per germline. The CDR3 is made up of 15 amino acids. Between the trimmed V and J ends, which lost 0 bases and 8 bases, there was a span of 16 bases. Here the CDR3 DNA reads TGTGCCAGCAGCCAAGAAATAGGGGGGGCGCGAGGCTACACCTTC. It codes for CASSQEIGGARGYTF.

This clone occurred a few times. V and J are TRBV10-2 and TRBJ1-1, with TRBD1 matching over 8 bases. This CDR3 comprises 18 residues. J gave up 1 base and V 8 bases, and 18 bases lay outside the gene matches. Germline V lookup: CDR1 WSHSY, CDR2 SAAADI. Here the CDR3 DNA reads TGCGCCAGCCGCCAGGGGGCTTTGGATAAGTCTAGGAACACTGAAGCTTTCTTT. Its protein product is CASRQGALDKSRNTEAFF.

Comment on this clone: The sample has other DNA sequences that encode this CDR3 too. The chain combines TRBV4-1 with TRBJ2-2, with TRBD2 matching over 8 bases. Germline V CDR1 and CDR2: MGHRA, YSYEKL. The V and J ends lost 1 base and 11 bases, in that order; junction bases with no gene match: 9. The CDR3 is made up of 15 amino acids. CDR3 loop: CASSQAGGPVGELFF. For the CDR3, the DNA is TGCGCCAGCAGCCAAGCGGGGGGGCCTGTAGGAGAGCTGTTTTTT.

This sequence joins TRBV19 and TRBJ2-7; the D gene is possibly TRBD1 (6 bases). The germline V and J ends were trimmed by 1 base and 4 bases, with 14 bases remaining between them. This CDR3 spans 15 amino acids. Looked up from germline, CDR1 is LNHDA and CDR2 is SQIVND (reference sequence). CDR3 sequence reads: CASSIGTASPYEQYF. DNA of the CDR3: TGTGCCAGTAGTATAGGGACAGCTTCTCCATACGAGCAGTACTTC.

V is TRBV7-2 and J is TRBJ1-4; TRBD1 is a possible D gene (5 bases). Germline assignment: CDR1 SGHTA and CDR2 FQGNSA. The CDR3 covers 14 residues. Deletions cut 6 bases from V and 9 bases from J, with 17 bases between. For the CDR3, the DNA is TGTGCCAGCAGTCGTCCAGGGTCTCCCAAAAAACTGTTTTTT. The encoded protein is CASSRPGSPKKLFF.

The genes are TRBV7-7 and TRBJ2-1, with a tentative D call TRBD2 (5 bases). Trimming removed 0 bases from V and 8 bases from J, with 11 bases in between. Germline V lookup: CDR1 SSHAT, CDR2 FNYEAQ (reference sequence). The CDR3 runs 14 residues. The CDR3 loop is CASSLAGERYEQFF. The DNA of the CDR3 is TGTGCCAGCAGCTTAGCGGGAGAGCGTTATGAGCAGTTCTTC.

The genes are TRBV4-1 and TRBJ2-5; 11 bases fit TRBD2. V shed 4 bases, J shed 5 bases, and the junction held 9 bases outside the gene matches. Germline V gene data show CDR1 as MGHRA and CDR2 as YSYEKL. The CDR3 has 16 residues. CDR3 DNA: TGCGCCAGCAGCCCCCACGAGGCTAGCGGGGGGGAGACCCAGTACTTC. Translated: CASSPHEASGGETQYF.

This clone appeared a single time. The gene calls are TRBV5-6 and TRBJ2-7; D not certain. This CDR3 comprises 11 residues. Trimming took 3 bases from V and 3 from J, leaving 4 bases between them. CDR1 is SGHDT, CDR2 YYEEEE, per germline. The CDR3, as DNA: TGTGCCAGCAGCTCCTTCTACGAGCAGTACTTC. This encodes CASSSFYEQYF.

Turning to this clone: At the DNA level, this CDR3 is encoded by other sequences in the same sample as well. The DNA of the CDR3 is TGTGCCAGCAGTTACCGCGGGAACGAGCAGTACTTC. Encoded protein: CASSYRGNEQYF. The gene calls are TRBV6-2 or TRBV6-3 and TRBJ2-7; possibly TRBD2 for D (6 bases). The germline gives CDR1 MNHEY, CDR2 SVGEGT. Trimming took 2 bases from V and 5 from J, leaving 7 bases between them. The CDR3 extends over 12 amino acids.

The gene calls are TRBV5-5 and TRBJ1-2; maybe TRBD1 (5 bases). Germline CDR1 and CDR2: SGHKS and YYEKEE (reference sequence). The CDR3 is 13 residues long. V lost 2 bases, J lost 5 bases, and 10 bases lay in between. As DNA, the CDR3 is TGTGCCAGCAGCTTAGTCTCAGGGTATGGCTACACCTTC. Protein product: CASSLVSGYGYTF.

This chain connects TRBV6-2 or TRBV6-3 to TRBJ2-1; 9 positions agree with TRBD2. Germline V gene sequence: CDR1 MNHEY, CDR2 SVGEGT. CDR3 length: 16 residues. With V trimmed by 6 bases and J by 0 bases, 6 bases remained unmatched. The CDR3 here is CASSRLAAYSYNEQFF. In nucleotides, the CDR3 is TGTGCCAGCAGCCGACTAGCGGCGTACTCCTACAATGAGCAGTTCTTC.

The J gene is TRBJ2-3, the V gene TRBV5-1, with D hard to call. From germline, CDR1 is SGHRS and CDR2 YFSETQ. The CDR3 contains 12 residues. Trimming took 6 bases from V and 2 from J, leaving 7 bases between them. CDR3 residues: CASTFNTDTQYF. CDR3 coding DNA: TGCGCCAGCACCTTTAACACAGATACGCAGTATTTT.

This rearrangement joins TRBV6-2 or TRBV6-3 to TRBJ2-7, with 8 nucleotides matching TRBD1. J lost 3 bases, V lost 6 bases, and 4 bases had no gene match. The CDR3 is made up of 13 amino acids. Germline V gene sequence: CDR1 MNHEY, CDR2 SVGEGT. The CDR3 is CASSPGTGYEQYF. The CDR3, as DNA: TGTGCCAGCAGCCCCGGGACAGGCTACGAGCAGTACTTC.

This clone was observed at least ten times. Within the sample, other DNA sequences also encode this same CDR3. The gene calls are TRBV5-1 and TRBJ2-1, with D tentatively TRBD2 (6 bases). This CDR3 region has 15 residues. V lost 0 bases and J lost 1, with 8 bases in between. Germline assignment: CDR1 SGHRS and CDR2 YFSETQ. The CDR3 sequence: CASSLARGSYNEQFF. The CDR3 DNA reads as TGCGCCAGCAGCTTGGCCCGGGGGTCCTACAATGAGCAGTTCTTC.

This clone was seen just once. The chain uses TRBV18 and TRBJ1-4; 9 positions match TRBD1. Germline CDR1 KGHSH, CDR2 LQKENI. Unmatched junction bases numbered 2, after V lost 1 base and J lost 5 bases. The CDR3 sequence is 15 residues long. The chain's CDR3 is CASSPRTGVNEKLFF. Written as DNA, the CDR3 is TGTGCCAGCTCACCACGGACAGGGGTGAATGAAAAACTGTTTTTT.

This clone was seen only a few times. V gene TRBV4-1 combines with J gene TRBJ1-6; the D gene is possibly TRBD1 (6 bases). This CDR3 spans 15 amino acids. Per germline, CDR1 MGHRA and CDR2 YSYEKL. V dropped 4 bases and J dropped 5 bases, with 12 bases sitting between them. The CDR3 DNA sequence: TGCGCCAGCAGCCGCCGGACAGTGAATAATTCACCCCTCCACTTT. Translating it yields CASSRRTVNNSPLHF.

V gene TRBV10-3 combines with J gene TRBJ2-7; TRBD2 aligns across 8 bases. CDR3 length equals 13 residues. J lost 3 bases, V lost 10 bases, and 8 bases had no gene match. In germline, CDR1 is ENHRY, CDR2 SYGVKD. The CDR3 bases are TGTGCCACAGCCGGGGGGGGTGGCTACGAGCAGTACTTC. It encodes CATAGGGGYEQYF.

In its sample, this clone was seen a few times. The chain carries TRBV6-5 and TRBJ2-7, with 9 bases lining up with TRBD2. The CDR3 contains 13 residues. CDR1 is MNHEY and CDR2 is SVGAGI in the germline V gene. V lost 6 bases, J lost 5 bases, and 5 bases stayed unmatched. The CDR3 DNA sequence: TGTGCCAGCAGAAAATCTAGCGGGAACGAGCAGTACTTC. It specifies CASRKSSGNEQYF.

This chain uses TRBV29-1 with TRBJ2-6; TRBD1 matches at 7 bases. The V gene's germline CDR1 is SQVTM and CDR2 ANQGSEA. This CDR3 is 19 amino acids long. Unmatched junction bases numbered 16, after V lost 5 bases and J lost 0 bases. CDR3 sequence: CSVPGGDRFTSSGANVLTF. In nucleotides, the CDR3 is TGCAGCGTTCCAGGGGGTGACAGGTTTACCAGCTCTGGGGCCAACGTCCTGACTTTC.